The source of this TCR beta chain is a study of blood T cell repertoires in COVID-19 (dated by TCRdb to the early 2020s). Turning to the overall study: Samples from collaborators originated in the United States, Italy and Spain and spanned both the acute and convalescent phases of COVID-19. The sample metadata nearly always contained a de-identified subject ID, COVID-19 status, age in years and sex. The material from the prospective study consisted of cDNA or gDNA derived from T cells, B-cell-depleted T cells, or PBMCs. Samples were obtained from the ongoing ImmuneRACE study (first 160 participants) and from 1,254 subjects provided by 6 global collaborators. HLA class I and class II types, where available, came from metadata supplied by the sample provider rather than from assay-based typing. The dataset comprised deeply sampled blood TCRbeta repertoires from subjects exposed to, actively infected with, or recovered from COVID-19. A freely available public database, intended as a resource for researchers studying the immune response to SARS-CoV-2, is where the repertoires were released. Overall results and qualifications from the work: How much clinical and demographic metadata was included differed by source and by participant, and the metadata was provided uncurated.

Worth noting for this clone: Its antigen remains unidentified. No qualities accompany the bases; no much larger clone lies one base away.

TCRbeta CDR3 regions were amplified from genomic DNA by means of the immunoSEQ Assay, a bias-controlled multiplex PCR. On the study's bioinformatics: The number of nucleated cells in each sample was estimated from the amplification of reference gene primers within the assay. To quantify the absolute abundance of each unique TCRbeta CDR3 rearrangement, sequence reads were collapsed and filtered. For each sample, productive Simpson clonality was calculated as the square root of Simpson's diversity index over productive rearrangements. TCRdb re-hosts the immuneACCESS table, in-frame sequences only. Its copies lack some clones; in the studies checked, an unresolved V gene accounts for under half of them, and the cause for the rest is not known. D and trimming come from the DNA, and the V and J calls and clone size come from that table. The sample has 55,000 to 70,000 clones on record, about nine tenths of them singletons. The top ten clonotypes cover roughly a tenth of the sample.

The CDR3 spans 19 residues, from the cysteine through the phenylalanine. Only the CDR3 part of the read is kept: 57 bases, read in frame from the first base. For CDR1 and CDR2, the germline V gene lists MGHRA and YSYEKL. A distance of 30 bases separates the germline ends of V and J, which lose 4 bases and 8 bases respectively. Collaborating institutions collected whole blood in K2EDTA tubes following their own protocols. Collaborator samples were shipped for TCRbeta analysis as frozen whole blood, isolated PBMCs, or DNA extracted from either sample type. The source of this sequence is a woman aged 18-29 years with acute or convalescent COVID-19. Recombination connected TRBV4-1 to TRBJ2-1; the D region possibly corresponds to TRBD2 (6 bases align). What was sequenced was peripheral blood. CDR3 reads: CASSPMVGVGTPQTHEQFF. In nucleotide form, the sequence is TGCGCCAGCAGCCCCATGGTTGGTGTCGGGACTCCACAAACCCATGAGCAGTTCTTC.